This T cell receptor (beta chain) was recorded in a study of blood T cells in healthy people across ages. Trimming removed 2 bases from V and 0 bases from J, with 3 bases in between. The CDR3 totals 13 residues. Germline-derived CDR1 and CDR2 are LGHDT and YNNKEL (reference sequence). PCR was performed a second time for 7 to 11 cycles using a sample-barcoded 5' primer and a J-beta primer mix. TCRdb used MiXCR to reprocess the 5' RACE reads, holding one entry per CDR3 protein. The sample holds fewer than 900,000 distinct CDR3 sequences, roughly two fifths seen once. This receptor was identified in a woman aged 55-69 years in good health. V and J are TRBV3-1 and TRBJ2-3; D unclear. The source material was blood. CDR3 in amino acids: CASSQRSTDTQYF. CDR3 sequence (DNA): TGTGCCAGCAGCCAACGTAGCACAGATACGCAGTATTTT.